This TCR beta chain was sequenced during a study of radiotherapy plus CTLA-4 blockade in lung cancer. Study background: Of the patients, roughly 20% showed objective responses and around 32% attained disease control.

Patients in the study, people with chemo-refractory metastatic non-small-cell lung cancer, received focal radiation plus ipilimumab CTLA-4 blockade. This clone turned up a few times. Its antigen is not known. This CDR3 contains 13 residues. The germline gives CDR1 LNHDA, CDR2 SQIVND (reference sequence). The V and J ends lost 8 bases and 4 bases, in that order; junction bases with no gene match: 4. Clones were sequenced by immunoSEQ multiplex PCR, and TCRdb holds only the in-frame ones, with some missing. Altogether approximately 30,000 clones are present, 60% to 80% being singletons, with the ten largest covering around 5.1%. Study-level results: In blood, after radiotherapy plus ipilimumab, tumor-derived TCR clones expanded. Reports state that early shifts in blood T cell clones, with interferon-beta, best predicted response.

The gene calls are TRBV19 and TRBJ1-5, with 8 bases that match TRBD1. The receptor's source is a human donor with non-small cell lung cancer whose response to radiotherapy plus ipilimumab could not be evaluated. This sample comprised peripheral blood, obtained from a patient treated with radiotherapy plus ipilimumab. The CDR3 protein is CASSGTGNQPQHF. The CDR3, as DNA: TGTGCCAGTTCCGGGACAGGTAATCAGCCCCAGCATTTT.